This is a list of T cell receptor beta chains from one sample in a study of blood T cells in healthy people across ages. TCRdb used MiXCR to reprocess the 5' RACE reads, holding one entry per CDR3 protein. This repertoire shows 720,000 or so distinct CDR3 sequences, approximately 40% found once; its top ten account for 25% to 30%. Material: blood. These TCRs come from a man older than 75 in good health. Both conserved end residues are part of each CDR3. D genes are given only for firm matches. Clone size is not always given. Where it is, it says once, few, many or a class for expanded clones.

-,TRBJ1-1,-,TRBV20-1,CSARVSPGAFF,TGCAGTGCTAGGGTCAGCCCTGGAGCTTTCTTT
few,TRBJ2-7,-,TRBV7-7,CASSLQLETYNEQYF,TGTGCTAGCAGCTTACAACTAGAGACCTACAATGAGCAGTACTTC
few,TRBJ2-7,TRBD2,TRBV20-1,CSARSSTSGNYEQYF,TGCAGTGCTAGAAGCTCGACTAGCGGGAACTACGAGCAGTACTTC
-,TRBJ2-3,-,TRBV5-5,CASSPDQLSTDTQYF,TGTGCCAGCAGCCCCGACCAACTTAGCACAGATACGCAGTATTTT
-,TRBJ2-3,TRBD2,TRBV5-4,CASSPPGGYTDTQYF,TGTGCCAGCAGCCCCCCGGGGGGGTACACAGATACGCAGTATTTT
few,TRBJ2-1,TRBD1,TRBV20-1,CSASGTGYNEQFF,TGCAGTGCTAGTGGGACAGGGTACAATGAGCAGTTCTTC
-,TRBJ1-1,-,TRBV24-1,CATSGGWSTEAFF,TGTGCCACCTCAGGAGGTTGGAGCACTGAAGCTTTCTTT
-,TRBJ1-2,-,TRBV3-1,CASSQLTYGYTF,TGTGCCAGCAGCCAACTAACCTATGGCTACACCTTC
once,TRBJ1-1,-,TRBV2,CASRSRTNTETFF,TGTGCCAGCAGATCCAGGACGAACACTGAAACTTTCTTT
-,TRBJ2-5,TRBD2,TRBV7-8,CASSSSGLAGGTRYF,TGTGCCAGCAGCTCCAGCGGGCTAGCGGGAGGCACTAGGTACTTC
-,TRBJ2-5,-,TRBV7-7,CASSLGTAKETQYF,TGTGCTAGCAGCTTAGGGACGGCTAAAGAGACCCAGTACTTC
few,TRBJ1-1,TRBD1,TRBV28,CASRPGQGNTEAFF,TGTGCCAGCAGACCCGGACAGGGGAACACTGAAGCTTTCTTT
few,TRBJ2-7,-,TRBV20-1,CSGGLTYEQYF,TGCAGCGGGGGCCTCACCTACGAGCAGTACTTC
-,TRBJ2-3,-,TRBV30,CAWSVTDTQYF,TGTGCCTGGAGTGTAACAGATACGCAGTATTTT
-,TRBJ2-1,-,TRBV12-3/TRBV12-4,CASSNSHNEQFF,TGTGCCAGCAGTAATTCCCACAATGAGCAGTTCTTC
few,TRBJ2-7,TRBD1,TRBV7-9,CASSLETGKDEQYF,TGTGCCAGCAGCTTAGAGACAGGGAAGGACGAGCAGTACTTC
few,TRBJ1-2,-,TRBV7-2,CASSLGTFNYGYTF,TGTGCCAGCAGCTTGGGGACGTTTAACTATGGCTACACCTTC